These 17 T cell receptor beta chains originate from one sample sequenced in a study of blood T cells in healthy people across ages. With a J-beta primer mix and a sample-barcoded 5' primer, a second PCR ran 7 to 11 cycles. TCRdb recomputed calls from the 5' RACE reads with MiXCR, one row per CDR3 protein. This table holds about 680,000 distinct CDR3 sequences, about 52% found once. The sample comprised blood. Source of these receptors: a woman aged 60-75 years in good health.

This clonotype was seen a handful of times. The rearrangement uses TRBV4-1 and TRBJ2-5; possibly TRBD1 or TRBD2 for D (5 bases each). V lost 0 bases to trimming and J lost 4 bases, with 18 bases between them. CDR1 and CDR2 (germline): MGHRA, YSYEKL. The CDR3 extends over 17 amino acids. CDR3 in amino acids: CASSQDLGPGSSETQYF. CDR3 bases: TGCGCCAGCAGCCAAGATTTGGGGCCGGGGTCCTCAGAGACCCAGTACTTC.

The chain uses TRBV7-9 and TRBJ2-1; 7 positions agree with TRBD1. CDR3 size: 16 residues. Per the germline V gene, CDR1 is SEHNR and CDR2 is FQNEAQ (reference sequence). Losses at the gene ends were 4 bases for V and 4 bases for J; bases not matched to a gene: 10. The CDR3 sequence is CASSSRTGLNYNEQFF. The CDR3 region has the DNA TGTGCCAGCAGCTCCCGGACAGGCCTCAATTACAATGAGCAGTTCTTC.

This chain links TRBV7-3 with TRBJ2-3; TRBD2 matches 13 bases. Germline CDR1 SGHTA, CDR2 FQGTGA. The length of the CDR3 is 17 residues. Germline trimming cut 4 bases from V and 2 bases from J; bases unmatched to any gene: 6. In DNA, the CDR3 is TGTGCCAGCAGCTCCCCGGGACTAGCGGGATTCACAGATACGCAGTATTTT. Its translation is CASSSPGLAGFTDTQYF.

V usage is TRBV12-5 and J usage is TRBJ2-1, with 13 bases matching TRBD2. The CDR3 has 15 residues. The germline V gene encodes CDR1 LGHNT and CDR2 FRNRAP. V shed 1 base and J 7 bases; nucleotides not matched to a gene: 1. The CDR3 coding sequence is TGTGCTAGTGGTTTGGGGACTAGCGGGAGTAATGAGCAGTTCTTC. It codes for CASGLGTSGSNEQFF.

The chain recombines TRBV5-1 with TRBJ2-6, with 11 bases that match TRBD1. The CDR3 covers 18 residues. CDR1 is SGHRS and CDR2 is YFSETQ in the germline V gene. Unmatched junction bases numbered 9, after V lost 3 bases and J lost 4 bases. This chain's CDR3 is CASSSWTGGARGANVLTF. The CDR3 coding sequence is TGCGCCAGCAGCTCGTGGACAGGGGGCGCGAGAGGGGCCAACGTCCTGACTTTC.

This CDR3 reads CASSQVRSSYNEQFF. For the CDR3, the DNA is TGCGCCAGCAGCCAAGTGAGATCCTCCTACAATGAGCAGTTCTTC. V and J are TRBV4-3 and TRBJ2-1, with no clear D. V lost 1 base to trimming and J lost 0 bases, with 7 bases between them. CDR1 and CDR2 from the germline V gene are LGHNA and YSLEER. This CDR3 region has 15 residues.

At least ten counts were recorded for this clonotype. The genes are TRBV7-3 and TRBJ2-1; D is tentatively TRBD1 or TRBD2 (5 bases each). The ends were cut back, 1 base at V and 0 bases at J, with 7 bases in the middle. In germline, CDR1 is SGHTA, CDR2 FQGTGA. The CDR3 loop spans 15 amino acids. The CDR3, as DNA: TGTGCCAGCAGCTTAAAGGGGAGCTCCTACAATGAGCAGTTCTTC. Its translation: CASSLKGSSYNEQFF. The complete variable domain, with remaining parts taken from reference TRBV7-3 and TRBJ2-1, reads GAGVSQTPSNKVTEKGKYVELRCDPISGHTALYWYRQSLGQGPEFLIYFQGTGAADDSGLPNDRFFAVRPEGSVSTLKIQRTERGDSAVYLCASSLKGSSYNEQFFGPGTRLTVL.

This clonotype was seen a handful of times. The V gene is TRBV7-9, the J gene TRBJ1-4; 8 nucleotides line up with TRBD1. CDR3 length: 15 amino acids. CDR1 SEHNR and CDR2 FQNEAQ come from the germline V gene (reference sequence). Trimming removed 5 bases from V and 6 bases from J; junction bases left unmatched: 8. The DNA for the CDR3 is TGTGCCAGCAGCCCAGGACAGGGTTCGGATGAAAAACTGTTTTTT. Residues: CASSPGQGSDEKLFF.

The CDR3 spells CASQGSREGRVETQYF. In DNA, the CDR3 is TGTGCCTCCCAAGGATCGCGGGAGGGCCGAGTAGAGACCCAGTACTTC. The chain recombines TRBV30 with TRBJ2-4, with 9 positions matching TRBD2. The J call is doubtful: the DNA matches TRBJ2-5 better. CDR1 is GTSNPN and CDR2 is SVGIG in the germline V gene (reference sequence). The CDR3 length is 16 residues.

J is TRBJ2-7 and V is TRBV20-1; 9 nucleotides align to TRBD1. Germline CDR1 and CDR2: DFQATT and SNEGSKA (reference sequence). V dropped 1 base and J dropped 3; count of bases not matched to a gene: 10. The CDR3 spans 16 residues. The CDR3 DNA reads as TGCAGTGCTAGAGGCCTGGGACAGGGTTTCTTCTACGAGCAGTACTTC. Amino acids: CSARGLGQGFFYEQYF.

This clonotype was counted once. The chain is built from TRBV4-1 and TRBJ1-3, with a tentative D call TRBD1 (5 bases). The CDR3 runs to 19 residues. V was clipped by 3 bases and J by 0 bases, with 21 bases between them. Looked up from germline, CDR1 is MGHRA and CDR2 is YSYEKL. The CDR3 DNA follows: TGCGCCAGCAGCCAGTGGGGCAGGGCTTCTCTCAGCTCTGGAAACACCATATATTTT. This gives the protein CASSQWGRASLSSGNTIYF.

This CDR3 is CASSARGVSTDTQYF. The CDR3 bases are TGCGCCAGCAGCGCCAGGGGGGTTTCCACAGATACGCAGTATTTT. The chain is built from TRBV5-1 and TRBJ2-3, with D tentatively TRBD1 (7 bases). The V end lost 4 bases, the J end lost 2 bases, and 14 bases lay between the germline ends. The CDR3 totals 15 residues. CDR1 is SGHRS, CDR2 YFSETQ, per germline.

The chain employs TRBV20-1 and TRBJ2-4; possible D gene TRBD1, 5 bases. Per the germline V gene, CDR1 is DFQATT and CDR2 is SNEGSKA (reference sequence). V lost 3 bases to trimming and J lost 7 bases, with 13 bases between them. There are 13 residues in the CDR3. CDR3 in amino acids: CSASMAPGNIQYF. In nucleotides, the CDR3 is TGCAGTGCTAGCATGGCCCCAGGGAACATTCAGTACTTC.

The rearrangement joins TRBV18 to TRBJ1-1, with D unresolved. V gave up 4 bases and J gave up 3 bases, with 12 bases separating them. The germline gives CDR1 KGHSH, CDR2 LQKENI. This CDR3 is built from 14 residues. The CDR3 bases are TGTGCCAGCTCACTTGGCGGGGTTGACACTGAAGCTTTCTTT. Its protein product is CASSLGGVDTEAFF. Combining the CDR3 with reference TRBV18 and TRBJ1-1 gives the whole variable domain NAGVMQNPRHLVRRRGQEARLRCSPMKGHSHVYWYRQLPEEGLKFMVYLQKENIIDESGMPKERFSAEFPKEGPSILRIQQVVRGDSAAYFCASSLGGVDTEAFFGQGTRLTVV.

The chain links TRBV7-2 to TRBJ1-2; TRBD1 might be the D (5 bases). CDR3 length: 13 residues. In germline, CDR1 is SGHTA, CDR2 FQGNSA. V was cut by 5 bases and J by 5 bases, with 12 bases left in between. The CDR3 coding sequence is TGTGCCAGCAGCAAACCGGGGGAGTATGGCTACACCTTC. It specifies CASSKPGEYGYTF.

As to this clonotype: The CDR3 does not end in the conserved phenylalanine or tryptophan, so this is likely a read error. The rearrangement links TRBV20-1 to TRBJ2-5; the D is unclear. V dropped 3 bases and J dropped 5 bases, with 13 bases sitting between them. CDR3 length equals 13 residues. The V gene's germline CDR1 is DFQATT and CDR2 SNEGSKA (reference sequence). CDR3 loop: CSARPGELETQYS. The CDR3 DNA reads TGCAGTGCTAGGCCAGGAGAGCTGGAGACCCAGTACTCC.

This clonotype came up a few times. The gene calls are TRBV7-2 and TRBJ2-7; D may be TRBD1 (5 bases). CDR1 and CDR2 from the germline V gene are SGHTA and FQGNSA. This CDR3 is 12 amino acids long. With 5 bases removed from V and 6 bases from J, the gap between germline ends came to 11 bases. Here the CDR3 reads CASSPDSSEQYF. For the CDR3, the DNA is TGTGCCAGCAGCCCCGACAGTTCCGAGCAGTACTTC.